This T cell receptor (beta chain) was recorded in a study of vaccination and CD4 T cells after COVID-19. Study information: From HCoV-229E, HCoV-OC43, HCoV-NL63 and SARS-CoV-2, overlapping spike peptides were used to stimulate the cells.

Sequencing of DNA taken from cultured CD4+ T cells relied on the Oncomine TCR Beta short-read assay. Using its own MiXCR run on the PCR reads, TCRdb lists one record per CDR3 protein. This table holds under 15,000 distinct CDR3 sequences, around 75% found once. This clonotype is large in the sample. As yet, its antigen is unknown. The V end was cut by 11 bases, the J end by 5 bases, with 21 bases between. Looked up from germline, CDR1 is ENHRY and CDR2 is SYGVKD. This CDR3 comprises 14 residues. Treatment given: approximately 9-day PBMC culture with coronavirus spike peptide pools or control peptides (ViraFEST assay). Per well, approximately 2 million PBMCs were cultured in the presence of around 11 IU/ml IL-2 and 9 to 10 ug/ml peptide pools.

The sequenced material came from CD4+ T cells from blood, cultured in vitro. This TCR derives from a human donor who had recovered from COVID-19. J is TRBJ2-5 and V is TRBV10-3, with a tentative D call TRBD1 (5 bases). The CDR3 protein is CASSSRQGKETQYF. The CDR3 coding sequence is TGTGCCTCCTCATCTCGGCAGGGTAAGGAGACCCAGTACTTC.